These 8 T cell receptor beta chains share one sample of origin, sequenced in a study of cytomegalovirus exposure and HLA in healthy donors. Assay used: immunoSEQ multiplex PCR; TCRdb lists only in-frame clones, some missing. The table lists 110,000 to 150,000 clones, roughly nine tenths of them singletons. Sequences were obtained from PBMCs. Receptors were obtained from a man younger than 35 in good health and CMV-seronegative.

The rearrangement links TRBV4-3 to TRBJ2-2; TRBD2 matches at 7 bases. Germline CDR1 and CDR2: LGHNA and YSLEER. Unmatched junction bases numbered 2, after V lost 1 base and J lost 3 bases. The CDR3 extends over 15 amino acids. The CDR3 protein is CASSQGGRDTGELFF. In DNA form, the CDR3 reads TGCGCCAGCAGCCAAGGCGGGAGAGACACCGGGGAGCTGTTTTTT.

The rearrangement joins TRBV27 to TRBJ2-1; no clear D gene. The CDR3 runs 16 residues. Trimming left V 4 bases short and J 0 bases short, with 13 bases between. Germline CDR1 is MNHEY and CDR2 is SMNVEV (reference sequence). The CDR3 protein is CASSYTAASSYNEQFF. CDR3 nucleotide sequence: TGTGCCAGCAGTTATACGGCGGCGAGCTCCTACAATGAGCAGTTCTTC.

This sequence joins TRBV5-1 and TRBJ2-2, with 15 bases fitting TRBD2. J lost 5 bases, V lost 4 bases, and 0 bases had no gene match. Looked up from germline, CDR1 is SGHRS and CDR2 is YFSETQ. The CDR3 contains 15 residues. CDR3 sequence reads: CASSGTSGRTGELFF. CDR3 sequence (DNA): TGCGCCAGCAGCGGGACTAGCGGGAGGACCGGGGAGCTGTTTTTT. Full variable domain (missing parts from reference TRBV5-1 and TRBJ2-2): KAGVTQTPRYLIKTRGQQVTLSCSPISGHRSVSWYQQTPGQGLQFLFEYFSETQRNKGNFPGRFSGRQFSNSRSEMNVSTLELGDSALYLCASSGTSGRTGELFFGEGSRLTVL.

In DNA, the CDR3 is TGTGCCAGCAGCTTAGAGGCGGGGGGGCGGGAGACCCAGTACTTC. This sequence encodes CASSLEAGGRETQYF. J is TRBJ2-5 and V is TRBV7-8; 9 nucleotides line up with TRBD2. This CDR3 is built from 15 residues. Germline V gene data show CDR1 as SGHVS and CDR2 as FQNEAQ. J gave up 5 bases and V 1 base, and 5 bases lay outside the gene matches. The whole variable domain, filled in from reference TRBV7-8 and TRBJ2-5, reads GAGVSQSPRYKVAKRGQDVALRCDPISGHVSLFWYQQALGQGPEFLTYFQNEAQLDKSGLPSDRFFAERPEGSVSTLKIQRTQQEDSAVYLCASSLEAGGRETQYFGPGTRLLVL.

In this sample, this clone turned up a few times. V is TRBV11-3 and J is TRBJ2-2; possibly TRBD1 for D (5 bases). CDR1 SGHNT and CDR2 YENEEA come from the germline V gene. The CDR3 covers 16 residues. V lost 5 bases and J 0 bases, leaving 13 bases between the germline ends. This CDR3 is CASSPSKTANTGELFF. CDR3 bases: TGTGCCAGCAGCCCTTCCAAGACAGCGAACACCGGGGAGCTGTTTTTT.

The genes are TRBV2 and TRBJ2-1; D is undetermined. V was clipped by 5 bases and J by 8 bases, with 13 bases between them. Germline V gives CDR1 SNHLY, CDR2 FYNNEI. The CDR3 length is 13 residues. The CDR3 sequence: CASSRLVGYEQFF. The CDR3 nucleotides read TGTGCCAGCAGTCGGCTAGTCGGCTATGAGCAGTTCTTC.

CDR3 sequence: CATSRQGSYEQYV. In nucleotides, the CDR3 is TGTGCCACTTCGCGACAGGGTTCTTACGAGCAGTACGTC. V is TRBV28 and J is TRBJ2-7; TRBD1 agrees at 7 bases. This CDR3 is built from 13 residues. CDR1 is MDHEN, CDR2 SYDVKM, per germline. V was pared by 10 bases and J by 4 bases, with 10 bases of the junction left unmatched.

V and J are TRBV18 and TRBJ2-2; 7 bases map to TRBD2. Germline V lookup: CDR1 KGHSH, CDR2 LQKENI. This CDR3 region has 16 residues. V gave up 3 bases and J gave up 2 bases; unmatched junction bases: 6. In DNA form, the CDR3 reads TGTGCCAGCTCACCCCAATCAGCGGGAAACACCGGGGAGCTGTTTTTT. Amino acid sequence: CASSPQSAGNTGELFF.